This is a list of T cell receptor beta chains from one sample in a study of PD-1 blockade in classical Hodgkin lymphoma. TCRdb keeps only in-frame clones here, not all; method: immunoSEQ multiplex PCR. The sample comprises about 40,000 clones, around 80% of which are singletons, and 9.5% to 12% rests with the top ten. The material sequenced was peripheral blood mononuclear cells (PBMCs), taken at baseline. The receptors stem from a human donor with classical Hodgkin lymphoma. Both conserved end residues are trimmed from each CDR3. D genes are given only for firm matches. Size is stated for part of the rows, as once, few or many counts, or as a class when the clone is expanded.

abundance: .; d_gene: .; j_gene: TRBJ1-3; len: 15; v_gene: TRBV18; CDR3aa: ASSPLTNTRSGNTIY
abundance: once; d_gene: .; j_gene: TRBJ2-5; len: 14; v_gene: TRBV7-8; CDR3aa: ASSLGDRSIQETQY
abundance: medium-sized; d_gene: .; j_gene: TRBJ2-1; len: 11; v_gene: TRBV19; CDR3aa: ASSVDYYNEQF
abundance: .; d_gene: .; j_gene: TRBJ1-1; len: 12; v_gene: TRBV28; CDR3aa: ASIGQPMNTEAF
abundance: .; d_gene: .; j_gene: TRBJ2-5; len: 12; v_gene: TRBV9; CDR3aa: ASSPGLTQETQY
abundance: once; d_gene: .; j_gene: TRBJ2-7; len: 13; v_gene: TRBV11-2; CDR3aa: ASRQALSGGYEQY
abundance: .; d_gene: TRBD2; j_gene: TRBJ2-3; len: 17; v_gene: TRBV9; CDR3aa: ASSVGPLELAGDGDTQY
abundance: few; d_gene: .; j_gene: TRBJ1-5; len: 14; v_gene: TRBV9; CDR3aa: ASSVATGAVNQPQH
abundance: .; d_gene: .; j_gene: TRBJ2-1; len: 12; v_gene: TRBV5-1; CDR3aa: ASSLTRTKDEQF
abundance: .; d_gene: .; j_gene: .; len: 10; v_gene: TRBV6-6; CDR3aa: ASSDGPYEQY
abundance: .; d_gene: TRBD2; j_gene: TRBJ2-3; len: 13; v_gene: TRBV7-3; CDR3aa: ASSRLAGGADTQY